This T cell receptor (beta chain) was identified in a study of post-analysis software for immune sequencing data (dated by TCRdb to 2013 to 2016). Background on the whole study: Disease courses on record covered relapsing-remitting, secondary progressive and progressive-relapsing multiple sclerosis, though some patients had no subtype annotation. A subset of samples was prepared in parallel using single-end sample barcoding, then pooled and co-amplified after Illumina adapter ligation. The patient repertoires were set against 10 to 11 previously published healthy control repertoires from donors whose ages ranged from roughly 6 to 27 years. The paper's findings and limits, for the study overall: Strong co-clustering of samples prepared in the same batch was shown by direct clustering with F measure, prompting a batch-effect correction. Significantly higher frequencies in patients than in controls were found for roughly 5 TRBV segments, including TRBV5-6, TRBV5-1 and TRBV20-1. The control group was slightly older than the multiple sclerosis patient group. Multiple sclerosis patients had significantly lower normalized Chao1 diversity than controls, a result that suggests substantial peripheral T-cell clonal expansion.

To demonstrate the VDJtools post-analysis software, the study profiled TCR beta repertoires from the peripheral blood of about a dozen young patients with multiple sclerosis. The patients with multiple sclerosis were children and adolescents between roughly 6 and 17 years of age. To prepare the library, PCR was applied. Reads for this sample came from an Illumina HiSeq 2500. To reduce PCR and sequencing biases, unique molecular identifiers were built into the TCR beta cDNA libraries. Per 1 to 10 million input T cells, roughly 0.5 million cDNA molecules were obtained, such that each molecule approximated one T cell. The patient libraries were prepared and sequenced using the same protocol as the earlier healthy control dataset. Within a given batch, samples were prepared together, multiplexed and sequenced on the same HiSeq lane. The source study handled its data this way. MIGEC handled the raw barcoded reads, throwing out single-read molecular identifier groups before consensus assembly and CDR3 extraction. Clonotype tables were post-analysed with VDJtools, normalizing diversity by down-sampling all datasets to the smallest sample size. Repertoire overlap clustering matched CDR3 amino acid but not nucleotide sequences to correct batch-related cross-sample contamination. The raw public reads went through TCRdb reprocessing: fastp at Q25, MiXCR clone calling, in-frame beta chains kept. Each entry is one CDR3 protein sequence, shown with its most common DNA and genes. TCRdb's processing, not the study's, gives the V and J calls here. This sample comprises hundreds of thousands of distinct CDR3 sequences, about 32% of them detected only once. The ten top clones hold around 0.56% of the sample.

This clonotype appeared many times. Its antigen target is currently unknown. The germline gene is not matched at one end of the junction; a read error may be the cause. The germline V gene (reference sequence) specifies DFQATT as CDR1 and SNEGSKA as CDR2. The CDR3 runs 14 amino acids, cysteine and phenylalanine included. Only the CDR3 DNA is retained, 42 bases long and in frame from the first base. Sequenced material: blood. This chain is built from TRBV20-1 and TRBJ2-7; TRBD2 agrees with 14 junctional bases. This sequence originates from a girl between 5 and 17 years old with multiple sclerosis. The nucleotides read TGCAGTGCTAGGGGGGGACTAGCGGGAGCCGAGGAGTACTTC. Its protein reads: CSARGGLAGAEEYF.